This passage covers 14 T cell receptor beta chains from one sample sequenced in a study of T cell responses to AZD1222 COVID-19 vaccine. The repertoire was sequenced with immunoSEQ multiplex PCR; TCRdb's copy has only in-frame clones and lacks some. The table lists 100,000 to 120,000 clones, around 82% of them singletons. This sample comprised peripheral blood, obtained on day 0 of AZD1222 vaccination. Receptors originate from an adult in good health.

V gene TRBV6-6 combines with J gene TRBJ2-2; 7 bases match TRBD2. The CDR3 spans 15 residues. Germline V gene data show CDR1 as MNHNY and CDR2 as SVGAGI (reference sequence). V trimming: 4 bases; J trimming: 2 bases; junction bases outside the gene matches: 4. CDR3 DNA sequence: TGTGCCAGCAGTTTTCCGGGAGGCAACACCGGGGAGCTGTTTTTT. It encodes CASSFPGGNTGELFF.

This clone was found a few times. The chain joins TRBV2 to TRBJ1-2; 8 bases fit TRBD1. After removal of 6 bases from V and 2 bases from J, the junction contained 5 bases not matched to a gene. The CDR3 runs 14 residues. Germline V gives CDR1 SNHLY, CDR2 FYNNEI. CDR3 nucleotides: TGTGCCAGCAGGACGACAGGGGCGAACTATGGCTACACCTTC. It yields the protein CASRTTGANYGYTF.

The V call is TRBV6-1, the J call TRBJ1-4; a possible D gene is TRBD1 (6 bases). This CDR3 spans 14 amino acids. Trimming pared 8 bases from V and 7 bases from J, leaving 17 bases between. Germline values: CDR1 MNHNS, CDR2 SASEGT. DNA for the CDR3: TGTGCCAGCCACGGGGGGGCCCTTAGTGAAAAACTGTTTTTT. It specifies CASHGGALSEKLFF.

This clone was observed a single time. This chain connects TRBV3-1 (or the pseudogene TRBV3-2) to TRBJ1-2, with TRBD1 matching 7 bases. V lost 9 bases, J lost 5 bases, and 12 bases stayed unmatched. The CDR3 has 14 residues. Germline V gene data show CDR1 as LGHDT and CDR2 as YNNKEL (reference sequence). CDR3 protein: CASSQGGTRYGYTF. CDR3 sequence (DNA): TGTGCCAGTTCGCAGGGGGGAACGAGGTATGGCTACACCTTC.

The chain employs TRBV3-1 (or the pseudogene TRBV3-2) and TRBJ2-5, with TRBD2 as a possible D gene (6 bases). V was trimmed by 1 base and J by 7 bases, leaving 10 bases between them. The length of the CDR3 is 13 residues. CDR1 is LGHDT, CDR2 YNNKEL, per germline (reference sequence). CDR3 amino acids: CASSQGLVGTQYF. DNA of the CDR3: TGTGCCAGCAGCCAAGGACTAGTGGGGACCCAGTACTTC.

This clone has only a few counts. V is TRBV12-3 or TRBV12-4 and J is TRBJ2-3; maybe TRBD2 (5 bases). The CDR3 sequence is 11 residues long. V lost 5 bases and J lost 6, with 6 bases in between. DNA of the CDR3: TGTGCCAGCAGTCGAGGGGATACGCAGTATTTT. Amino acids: CASSRGDTQYF.

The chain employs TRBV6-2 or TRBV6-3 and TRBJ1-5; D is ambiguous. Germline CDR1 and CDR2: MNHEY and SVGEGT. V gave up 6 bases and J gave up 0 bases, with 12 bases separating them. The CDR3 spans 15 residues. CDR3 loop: CASSRFVYSNQPQHF. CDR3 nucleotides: TGTGCCAGCAGCCGCTTTGTTTATAGCAATCAGCCCCAGCATTTT.

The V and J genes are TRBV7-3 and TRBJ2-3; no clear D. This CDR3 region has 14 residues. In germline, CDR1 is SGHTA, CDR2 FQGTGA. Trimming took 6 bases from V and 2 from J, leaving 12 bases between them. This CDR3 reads CASRPTYSTDTQYF. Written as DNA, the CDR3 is TGTGCCAGCAGACCGACCTATTCCACAGATACGCAGTATTTT.

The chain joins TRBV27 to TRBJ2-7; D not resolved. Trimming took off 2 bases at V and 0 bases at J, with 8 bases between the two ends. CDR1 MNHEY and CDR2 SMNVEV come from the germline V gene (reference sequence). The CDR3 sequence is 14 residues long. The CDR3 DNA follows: TGTGCCAGCAGTTTAACACTAATCTCCTACGAGCAGTACTTC. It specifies CASSLTLISYEQYF.

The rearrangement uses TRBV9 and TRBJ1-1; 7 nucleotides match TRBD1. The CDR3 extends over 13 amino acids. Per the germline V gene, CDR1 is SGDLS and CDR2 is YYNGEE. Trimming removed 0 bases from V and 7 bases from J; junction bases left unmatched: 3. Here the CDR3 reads CASSVVTGSEAFF. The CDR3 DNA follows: TGTGCCAGCAGCGTAGTGACAGGGAGTGAAGCTTTCTTT. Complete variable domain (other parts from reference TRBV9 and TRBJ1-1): DSGVTQTPKHLITATGQRVTLRCSPRSGDLSVYWYQQSLDQGLQFLIQYYNGEERAKGNILERFSAQQFPDLHSELNLSSLELGDSALYFCASSVVTGSEAFFGQGTRLTVV.

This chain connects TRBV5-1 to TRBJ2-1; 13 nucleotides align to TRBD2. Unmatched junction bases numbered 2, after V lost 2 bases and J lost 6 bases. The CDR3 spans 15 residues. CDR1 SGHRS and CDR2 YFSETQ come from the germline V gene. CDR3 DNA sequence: TGCGCCAGCAGCTTTGGACTAGCGGGAGTCAATGAGCAGTTCTTC. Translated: CASSFGLAGVNEQFF.

The CDR3 loop reads CASTRDRGATEAFF. DNA for the CDR3: TGTGCCAGCACCCGAGACAGGGGGGCCACTGAAGCTTTCTTT. The rearrangement links TRBV6-5 to TRBJ1-1; 9 bases line up with TRBD1. The CDR3 is 14 residues long. J gave up 4 bases and V 7 bases, and 7 bases lay outside the gene matches. Germline CDR1 is MNHEY and CDR2 is SVGAGI.

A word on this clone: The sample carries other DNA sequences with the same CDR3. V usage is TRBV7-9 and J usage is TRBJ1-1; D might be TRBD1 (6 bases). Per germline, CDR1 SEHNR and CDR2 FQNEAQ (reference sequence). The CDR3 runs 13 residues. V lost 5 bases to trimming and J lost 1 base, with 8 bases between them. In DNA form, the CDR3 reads TGTGCCAGCAGCCAACAGGGGAACACTGAAGCTTTCTTT. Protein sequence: CASSQQGNTEAFF.

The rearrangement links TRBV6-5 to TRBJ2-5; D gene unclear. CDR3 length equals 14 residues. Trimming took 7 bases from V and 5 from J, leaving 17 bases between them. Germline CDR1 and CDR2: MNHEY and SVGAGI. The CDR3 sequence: CASMTSNSQETQYF. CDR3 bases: TGTGCCAGCATGACGTCGAACAGCCAGGAGACCCAGTACTTC.